The present T cell receptor (beta chain) was sequenced within a study of T-cell memory formation after mild COVID-19. As for the study in general: Largely donor-specific TCR clusters were found.

Germline values: CDR1 SGHTA, CDR2 FQGNSA. The CDR3 is made up of 16 amino acids. The ends were cut back, 5 bases at V and 0 bases at J, with 15 bases in the middle. This clonotype was detected many times. Its specificity is unknown. Study-level results: Clones that contracted clustered mainly in CM and EM if CD4+ and in EMRA if CD8+. What remained unconfirmed was the SARS-CoV-2 specificity of second-wave clones peaking on day 37.

5'RACE with constant-segment primers built TCRalpha and TCRbeta cDNA libraries with UMIs. A single record per CDR3 protein comes from TCRdb applying MiXCR to the 5' RACE reads. The profile shows 150,000 or so distinct CDR3 sequences, approximately 15% of them singletons. This receptor was obtained from an adult woman who had mild COVID-19 (a few samples of this study predate the infection). Cell type and time point are not known. The sample consisted of PBMCs or a T cell subset sorted from them (not recorded which). The J gene is TRBJ2-3, the V gene TRBV7-2; no clear D. The CDR3 region is CASSRPMVPSTDTQYF. DNA of the CDR3: TGTGCCAGCAGCCGCCCGATGGTCCCTAGCACAGATACGCAGTATTTT.